This TCR beta chain was found in a study of blood T cells in healthy people across ages. This clonotype has just a few counts. Its antigen remains unknown. Trimming at V came to 6 bases and at J to 4 bases, leaving 14 bases not matched to a gene. The CDR3 spans 17 residues. Germline CDR1 is MNHNS and CDR2 is SASEGT. Donors were systemically healthy Caucasian individuals from Russia aged roughly 6 to 100 years. Study outcomes and limitations: While age rose, TCR beta diversity per million T cells dropped in a roughly linear way.

Then a second PCR, running roughly 7 to 11 cycles, was carried out with a sample-barcoded 5' primer and a J-beta primer mix. One entry per CDR3 protein results from TCRdb running MiXCR on the 5' RACE reads. The data contain around 520,000 distinct CDR3 sequences, roughly a quarter of them singletons. These data were also reused for a study on T cells of mothers and their children. From that paper: The study found thymic selection shapes TCR recombination output similarly in related and unrelated pairs.

The specimen sequenced was blood. The clonotype was recovered from a boy between 2 and 10 years old in good health. V is TRBV6-1 and J is TRBJ2-3; 9 bases fit TRBD1. CDR3 DNA: TGTGCCAGCAGGAAACTACAGGGGGCGTTTAGCCCAGATACGCAGTATTTT. Its translation: CASRKLQGAFSPDTQYF.